Listed below are T cell receptor beta chains from one sample, sequenced in a study of T-cell reconstitution after alpha-beta-depleted transplantation in children. A single record per CDR3 protein comes from TCRdb applying MiXCR to the PCR reads. The table lists fewer than 120,000 distinct CDR3 sequences, 10% of them singletons. This specimen consisted of PBMCs from the stem cell graft donor, obtained from the stem cell graft. The receptors derive from a human donor who donated a stem cell graft to a child with acute lymphoblastic leukemia. Both conserved end residues are part of each CDR3. The order of the fields is V gene, D gene, CDR3 length, clone size, J gene, CDR3 protein, CDR3 DNA. The D gene is left open where the match is weak. Clone size, where shown, is once, few, many, or a class for clones that have expanded.

TRBV20-1	.	13	many	TRBJ2-1	CSASRDSYNEQFF	TGCAGTGCTAGCCGGGACTCCTACAATGAGCAGTTCTTC
TRBV4-3	TRBD1	15	many	TRBJ2-7	CASSKGQGISYEQYF	TGCGCCAGCAGCAAGGGACAGGGGATCTCCTACGAGCAGTACTTC
TRBV4-3	.	13	many	TRBJ2-5	CASSQSPQETQYF	TGCGCCAGCAGCCAGTCCCCGCAAGAGACCCAGTACTTC
TRBV6-5	.	13	many	TRBJ1-2	CASSLDTGYGYTF	TGTGCCAGCAGTCTCGACACCGGCTATGGCTACACCTTC
TRBV27	TRBD1	16	many	TRBJ2-6	CASSWTGGSGANVLTF	TGTGCCAGCAGTTGGACAGGGGGCTCTGGGGCCAACGTCCTGACTTTC
TRBV18	.	13	.	TRBJ1-5	CASSPKQGQPQHF	TGTGCCAGCTCACCAAAACAGGGTCAGCCCCAGCATTTT
TRBV6-5	.	14	many	TRBJ1-1	CASRNFPGNTEAFF	TGTGCCAGCAGAAACTTCCCGGGGAACACTGAAGCTTTCTTT
TRBV20-1	TRBD2	14	many	TRBJ2-7	CSAPLGGGIYEQYF	TGCAGTGCCCCCTTGGGGGGGGGGATCTACGAGCAGTACTTC
TRBV9	.	13	few	TRBJ1-5	CASSVGGFQPQHF	TGTGCCAGCAGCGTAGGAGGGTTTCAGCCCCAGCATTTT
TRBV28	.	15	many	TRBJ2-7	CASSLFQGKRYEQYF	TGTGCCAGCAGTTTATTCCAGGGAAAACGCTACGAGCAGTACTTC
TRBV20-1	TRBD1	20	many	TRBJ2-7	CSASRLTRDREDRRGYEQYF	TGCAGTGCTAGTAGGCTAACCAGAGACAGGGAAGACCGAAGGGGCTACGAGCAGTACTTC
TRBV9	TRBD1	18	many	TRBJ2-1	CASSVAQGQGRFYNEQFF	TGTGCCAGCAGCGTAGCCCAGGGACAGGGGAGATTCTACAATGAGCAGTTCTTC
TRBV9	.	14	many	TRBJ1-2	CASSPRQDPYGYTF	TGTGCCAGCAGCCCCCGACAGGATCCCTATGGCTACACCTTC
TRBV20-1	.	13	many	TRBJ2-3	CSARYPSADTQYF	TGCAGTGCTAGATACCCTAGCGCAGATACGCAGTATTTT
TRBV7-2	.	16	many	TRBJ2-3	CASSLGSSPSTDTQYF	TGTGCCAGCAGCTTAGGTTCTAGCCCAAGCACAGATACGCAGTATTTT
TRBV30	.	15	.	TRBJ1-2	CAWSGLRAPLDGYTF	TGTGCCTGGAGTGGATTGCGGGCCCCGCTTGATGGCTACACCTTC
TRBV6-1	.	14	many	TRBJ2-7	CASSGYWQSYEQYF	TGTGCCAGCAGTGGCTATTGGCAGTCCTACGAGCAGTACTTC
TRBV6-2/TRBV6-3	TRBD2	17	.	TRBJ2-1	CASSYGLAGAGYNEQFF	TGTGCCAGCAGTTACGGGCTAGCGGGGGCGGGCTACAATGAGCAGTTCTTC
TRBV6-1	.	15	many	TRBJ2-5	CASPSGRGGSETQYF	TGTGCCAGCCCTAGCGGCAGGGGGGGAAGTGAGACCCAGTACTTC
TRBV27	.	15	many	TRBJ1-2	CASSLFAVGSYGYTF	TGTGCCAGCAGTTTATTCGCAGTGGGGAGCTATGGCTACACCTTC
TRBV10-3	TRBD2	15	many	TRBJ2-1	CAISPGLAGYNEQFF	TGTGCCATCAGTCCTGGACTAGCCGGGTACAATGAGCAGTTCTTC
TRBV5-4	.	15	.	TRBJ1-5	CASSPGGGEDQPQHF	TGTGCCAGCAGCCCCGGGGGGGGAGAAGATCAGCCCCAGCATTTT
TRBV20-1	.	14	many	TRBJ2-7	CSARVQGPLYEQYF	TGCAGTGCTAGAGTTCAGGGACCCCTCTACGAGCAGTACTTC
TRBV18	TRBD2	15	many	TRBJ2-7	CASSPFSGTTYEQYF	TGTGCCAGCTCACCCTTCTCCGGGACTACCTACGAGCAGTACTTC
TRBV18	.	14	many	TRBJ1-1	CASSPPQGFAEAFF	TGTGCCAGCTCACCACCTCAGGGGTTCGCTGAAGCTTTCTTT
TRBV11-2	.	14	many	TRBJ1-5	CASSKDRSDQPQHF	TGTGCCAGCAGCAAAGACAGGTCGGATCAGCCCCAGCATTTT
TRBV29-1	TRBD1	14	many	TRBJ2-7	CSVIRDRASYEQYF	TGCAGCGTGATCCGGGACAGGGCCTCCTACGAGCAGTACTTC
TRBV11-2	TRBD2	17	few	TRBJ2-3	CASSLYGGGGGTDTQYF	TGTGCCAGCAGCTTATATGGCGGGGGGGGAGGCACAGATACGCAGTATTTT
TRBV6-1	.	14	many	TRBJ1-6	CASSVAGFMAPLHF	TGTGCCAGCAGTGTGGCAGGGTTTATGGCACCCCTCCACTTT
TRBV10-2	.	14	.	TRBJ1-5	CASSRETRNQPQHF	TGCGCCAGCAGCAGGGAAACCCGCAATCAGCCCCAGCATTTT
TRBV28	TRBD1	16	many	TRBJ2-5	CASSLDGTGEKETQYF	TGTGCCAGCAGTCTAGACGGGACAGGGGAAAAAGAGACCCAGTACTTC
TRBV6-1	.	14	.	TRBJ2-5	CASSETGVWETQYF	TGTGCCAGCAGTGAGACGGGAGTGTGGGAGACCCAGTACTTC
TRBV15	.	14	many	TRBJ1-5	CATSPFPFDQPQHF	TGTGCCACCAGCCCCTTCCCGTTCGATCAGCCCCAGCATTTT
TRBV12-3/TRBV12-4	.	10	many	TRBJ2-7	CASGGPGVGF	TGTGCCAGCGGGGGACCCGGAGTTGGCTTC
TRBV20-1	.	11	many	TRBJ2-1	CSASAHNEQFF	TGCAGTGCTAGTGCACACAATGAGCAGTTCTTC
TRBV9	TRBD1	13	many	TRBJ2-2	CASSDTGAGELFF	TGTGCCAGCAGCGACACAGGGGCCGGGGAGCTGTTTTTT